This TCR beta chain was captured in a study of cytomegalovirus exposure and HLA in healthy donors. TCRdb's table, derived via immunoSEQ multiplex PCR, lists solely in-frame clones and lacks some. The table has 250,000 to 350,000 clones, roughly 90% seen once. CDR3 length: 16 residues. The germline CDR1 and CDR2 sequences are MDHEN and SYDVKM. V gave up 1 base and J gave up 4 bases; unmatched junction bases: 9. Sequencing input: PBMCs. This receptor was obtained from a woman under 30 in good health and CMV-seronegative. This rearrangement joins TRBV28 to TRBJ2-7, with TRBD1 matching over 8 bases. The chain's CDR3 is CASSLLAGQGIYEQYF. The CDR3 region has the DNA TGTGCCAGCAGTTTATTGGCCGGACAGGGTATATACGAGCAGTACTTC.